Listed below are T cell receptor beta chains from one sample, sequenced in a study of blood T cell repertoires in COVID-19. Assay used: immunoSEQ multiplex PCR; TCRdb lists only in-frame clones, some missing. Of about 330,000 clones detected, about 92% appear once; the ten largest clones hold about 18%. Sequencing was performed on PBMCs or T cells enriched from blood (not recorded which). All receptors come from a woman aged 25 to 39 who had recovered from COVID-19. The CDR3 runs from the conserved cysteine through the conserved F or W. D genes are given only for firm matches. A row's size may be missing; if present it is once, few, many or a size class.

TRBV19	TRBJ2-5	.	TRBD2	CASRPLAAETQYF	TGTGCCAGTAGACCACTAGCGGCCGAGACCCAGTACTTC
TRBV10-3	TRBJ2-1	once	.	CAISESLGHEQFF	TGTGCCATCAGTGAGTCTTTGGGGCATGAGCAGTTCTTC
TRBV5-1	TRBJ2-5	once	TRBD1	CASSLSGQAETQYF	TGCGCCAGCAGCTTATCCGGACAGGCAGAGACCCAGTACTTC
TRBV3-1/TRBV3-2	TRBJ1-5	.	.	CASSQYPLGGVNQPQHF	TGTGCCAGCAGCCAATACCCTCTGGGGGGGGTAAATCAGCCCCAGCATTTT
TRBV3-1/TRBV3-2	TRBJ2-5	once	TRBD2	CASSQGLILREGQGSQETQYF	TGTGCCAGCAGCCAAGGTTTGATCTTGCGGGAGGGCCAGGGAAGCCAAGAGACCCAGTACTTC
TRBV28	TRBJ1-6	.	.	CASSHGGDNSPLHF	TGTGCCAGCAGTCATGGGGGGGATAATTCACCCCTCCACTTT
TRBV28	TRBJ1-4	.	TRBD1	CASSSMLGQRNEKLFF	TGTGCCAGCAGTTCAATGCTGGGACAGCGAAATGAAAAACTGTTTTTT
TRBV28	TRBJ1-4	.	TRBD1	CASSPGQGQQNEKLFF	TGTGCCAGCAGTCCAGGACAGGGCCAACAGAATGAAAAACTGTTTTTT
TRBV5-6	TRBJ1-1	.	.	CASSLAGSRALLGTEAFF	TGTGCCAGCAGCTTGGCCGGCAGCAGGGCACTCCTGGGCACTGAAGCTTTCTTT
TRBV11-2	TRBJ1-1	.	.	CASSLGGVQNTEAFF	TGTGCCAGCAGCTTGGGGGGGGTCCAGAACACTGAAGCTTTCTTT
TRBV7-9	TRBJ1-2	.	TRBD1	CASSPDRDYGYTF	TGTGCCAGCAGCCCAGACAGGGACTATGGCTACACCTTC
TRBV2	TRBJ1-5	.	TRBD1	CASSLTGPNQPQHF	TGTGCCAGCAGTTTGACAGGGCCCAATCAGCCCCAGCATTTT
TRBV6-5	TRBJ2-7	few	TRBD2	CASRQGLAAYEQYF	TGTGCCAGCAGACAGGGACTAGCAGCCTACGAGCAGTACTTC
TRBV27	TRBJ1-1	.	TRBD1	CASSLQGAGEAFF	TGTGCCAGCAGTCTACAGGGGGCGGGTGAAGCTTTCTTT
TRBV27	TRBJ2-3	.	TRBD2	CASTVETSGGADTQYF	TGTGCCAGCACCGTTGAGACTAGCGGGGGGGCAGATACGCAGTATTTT
TRBV25-1	TRBJ1-2	.	.	CASRAQAGNYGYTF	TGTGCCAGCAGGGCCCAGGCGGGTAACTATGGCTACACCTTC
TRBV20-1	TRBJ1-2	.	.	CSATRLGGYTF	TGCAGTGCAACTAGGCTGGGTGGCTACACCTTC
TRBV5-4	TRBJ1-1	.	.	CASSGGAEAFF	TGTGCCAGCAGCGGAGGGGCTGAAGCTTTCTTT
TRBV19	TRBJ1-6	.	.	CASSIQVNSPLHF	TGTGCCAGTAGTATACAGGTTAATTCACCCCTCCACTTT
TRBV18	TRBJ1-2	.	TRBD1	CASSPKGAGPGPYGYTF	TGTGCCAGCTCACCGAAGGGGGCCGGCCCGGGACCCTATGGCTACACCTTC
TRBV24-1	TRBJ2-1	.	.	CATSPEHNEQFF	TGTGCCACCAGCCCGGAGCACAATGAGCAGTTCTTC
TRBV9	TRBJ2-3	once	TRBD2	CASSVGGGGGTDTQYF	TGTGCCAGCAGCGTAGGGGGCGGGGGAGGCACAGATACGCAGTATTTT
TRBV11-1	TRBJ1-3	few	TRBD1	CASSRSTGVGNTIYF	TGTGCCAGCAGCCGATCGACAGGGGTTGGAAACACCATATATTTT
TRBV29-1	TRBJ2-5	.	.	CSVVGLLETQYF	TGCAGCGTTGTGGGACTCTTGGAGACCCAGTACTTC
TRBV7-9	TRBJ2-1	.	TRBD2	CASSPPGLAPNEQFF	TGTGCCAGCAGCCCTCCGGGACTAGCTCCCAATGAGCAGTTCTTC
TRBV12-3/TRBV12-4	TRBJ1-3	.	.	CASGPRGNTIYF	TGTGCCAGCGGCCCACGTGGAAACACCATATATTTT
TRBV27	TRBJ2-1	.	TRBD2	CASSSGGLAGSGEQFF	TGTGCCAGCAGTTCGGGAGGACTAGCGGGAAGTGGTGAGCAGTTCTTC
TRBV7-9	TRBJ2-5	.	.	CASRGRDGEETQYF	TGTGCCAGCAGGGGGCGGGACGGCGAAGAGACCCAGTACTTC
TRBV9	TRBJ2-5	.	TRBD1	CASSGGQGFQETQYF	TGTGCCAGCAGCGGGGGACAGGGATTCCAAGAGACCCAGTACTTC
TRBV5-4	TRBJ2-7	.	TRBD2	CASSALAGEDEQYF	TGTGCCAGCAGCGCACTAGCGGGAGAGGACGAGCAGTACTTC
TRBV9	TRBJ2-1	.	TRBD2	CASSSRTGTSGSYNEQFF	TGTGCCAGCAGCTCACGGACCGGGACTAGCGGGTCCTACAATGAGCAGTTCTTC
TRBV28	TRBJ2-7	.	TRBD1	CASSPPGQGIYEQYF	TGTGCCAGCAGCCCACCGGGACAGGGAATCTACGAGCAGTACTTC
TRBV3-1/TRBV3-2	TRBJ1-3	.	.	CASSQDISGNTIYF	TGTGCCAGCAGCCAAGACATCTCTGGAAACACCATATATTTT
TRBV29-1	TRBJ2-1	.	TRBD2	CSVDRTSGSRYNEQFF	TGCAGCGTTGATCGGACTAGCGGGAGTAGATACAATGAGCAGTTCTTC
TRBV7-2	TRBJ2-7	.	.	CASSWDKPREQYF	TGTGCCAGCAGCTGGGACAAGCCTCGTGAGCAGTACTTC
TRBV9	TRBJ1-3	few	.	CASSVAVSGNTIYF	TGTGCCAGCAGCGTGGCTGTCTCTGGAAACACCATATATTTT
TRBV27	TRBJ2-1	.	TRBD1	CASSYRQVVQGYNEQFF	TGTGCCAGCAGTTACCGACAGGTTGTACAGGGGTACAATGAGCAGTTCTTC
TRBV19	TRBJ1-4	.	.	CARRQDLNEKLFF	TGTGCCAGAAGACAGGACTTAAATGAAAAACTGTTTTTT
TRBV10-3	TRBJ2-2	once	TRBD1	CAISESGTVNTGELFF	TGTGCCATCAGTGAGTCAGGGACAGTGAACACCGGGGAGCTGTTTTTT
TRBV6-5	TRBJ1-3	.	TRBD1	CASSRTGENTIYF	TGTGCCAGCAGTAGAACAGGGGAGAACACCATATATTTT
TRBV9	TRBJ2-1	.	.	CASSPGAISYNEQFF	TGTGCCTCCTCTCCGGGTGCGATCTCCTACAATGAGCAGTTCTTC
TRBV5-1	TRBJ2-1	.	.	CASSVETGYEQFF	TGCGCCAGCTCCGTCGAGACAGGCTATGAGCAGTTCTTC
TRBV28	TRBJ1-5	.	.	CASSLFKTVSNQPQHF	TGTGCCAGCAGTTTATTTAAGACAGTCAGCAATCAGCCCCAGCATTTT
TRBV28	TRBJ1-1	.	TRBD1	CASSSKGAVVNTEAFF	TGTGCCAGCAGTTCCAAGGGGGCGGTAGTTAACACTGAAGCTTTCTTT
TRBV5-4	TRBJ2-7	.	.	CASSLALTYEQYF	TGTGCCAGCAGCTTGGCACTCACCTACGAGCAGTACTTC
TRBV18	TRBJ2-7	.	TRBD1	CASSPGTGGYYEQYF	TGTGCCAGCTCACCAGGGACAGGGGGCTACTACGAGCAGTACTTC
TRBV4-3	TRBJ1-1	.	.	CASSQDLGSEAFF	TGCGCCAGCAGCCAAGATTTGGGCAGCGAAGCTTTCTTT
TRBV2	TRBJ2-7	.	.	CASSPGLTYEQYF	TGTGCCAGCAGCCCGGGACTTACCTACGAGCAGTACTTC
TRBV19	TRBJ2-3	.	TRBD2	CASARLAEGDTQYF	TGTGCCAGTGCCCGACTAGCGGAAGGGGATACGCAGTATTTT
TRBV5-1	TRBJ2-3	.	.	CASSLAGGIGTDTQYF	TGCGCCAGCAGCTTGGCAGGTGGAATAGGCACAGATACGCAGTATTTT